The source of this TCR beta chain is a study of blood T cell repertoires in COVID-19. A single count supports this clone. Assay used: immunoSEQ multiplex PCR; TCRdb lists only in-frame clones, some missing. The data show fewer than 350,000 clones, 81% seen once. The receptor comes from an older woman with active or convalescent COVID-19. The sample was peripheral blood.

As DNA, the CDR3 is TGTGCCAGCAGCCGGGACAGGGGAATAGCAACTAATGAAAAACTGTTTTTT. Its translation: CASSRDRGIATNEKLFF. The genes are TRBV3-1 (or the pseudogene TRBV3-2) and TRBJ1-4, with 10 bases aligning to TRBD1. The CDR3 length is 17 residues. V lost 4 bases and J lost 0; bases outside the gene matches: 5. Germline loops: CDR1 LGHDT, CDR2 YNNKEL (reference sequence).